This T cell receptor (beta chain) was identified during a study of T-cell reconstitution after alpha-beta-depleted transplantation in children. Researchers prepared the TCRbeta library using unique molecular identifiers, the study reports. TCRdb processed the PCR reads anew with MiXCR; each CDR3 protein has one entry. The sample yields hundreds of thousands of distinct CDR3 sequences, approximately 17% seen once. The sequence came from a human donor who donated a stem cell graft to a child with acute myeloid leukemia. The starting material was PBMCs from the stem cell graft donor, obtained from the stem cell graft.

The CDR3 spells CASSYYTRTDTQYF. The CDR3 nucleotides read TGTGCCAGCAGTTACTACACACGCACAGATACGCAGTATTTT. The V and J genes are TRBV6-5 and TRBJ2-3, with D unresolved. Trimming cost V 1 base and J 1 base, with 6 bases left between them. The CDR3 loop spans 14 amino acids. Germline V gives CDR1 MNHEY, CDR2 SVGAGI.